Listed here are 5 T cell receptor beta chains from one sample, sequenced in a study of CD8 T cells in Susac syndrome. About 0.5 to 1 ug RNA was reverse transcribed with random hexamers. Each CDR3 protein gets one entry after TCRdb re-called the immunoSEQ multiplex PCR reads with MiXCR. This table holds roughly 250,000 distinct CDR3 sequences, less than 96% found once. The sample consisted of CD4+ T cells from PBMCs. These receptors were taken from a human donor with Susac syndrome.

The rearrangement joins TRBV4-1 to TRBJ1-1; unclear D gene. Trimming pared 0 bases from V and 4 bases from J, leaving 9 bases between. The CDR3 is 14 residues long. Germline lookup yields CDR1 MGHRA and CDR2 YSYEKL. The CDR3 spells CASSQEDWLTEAFF. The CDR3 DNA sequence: TGCGCCAGCAGCCAAGAGGACTGGCTCACTGAAGCTTTCTTT.

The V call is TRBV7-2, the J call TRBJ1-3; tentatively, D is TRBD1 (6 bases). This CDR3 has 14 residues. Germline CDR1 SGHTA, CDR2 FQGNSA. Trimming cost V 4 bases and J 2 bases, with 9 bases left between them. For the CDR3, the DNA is TGTGCCAGCAGCTGGAGGGACACTGGAAACACCATATATTTT. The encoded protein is CASSWRDTGNTIYF.

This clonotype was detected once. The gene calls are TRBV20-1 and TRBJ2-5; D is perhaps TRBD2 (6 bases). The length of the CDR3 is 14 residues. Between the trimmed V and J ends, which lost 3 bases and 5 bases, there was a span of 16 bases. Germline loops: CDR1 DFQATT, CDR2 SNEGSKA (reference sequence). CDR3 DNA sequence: TGCAGTGCTAGGGGGACTGGGACTGGGGAGACCCAGTACTTC. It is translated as CSARGTGTGETQYF.

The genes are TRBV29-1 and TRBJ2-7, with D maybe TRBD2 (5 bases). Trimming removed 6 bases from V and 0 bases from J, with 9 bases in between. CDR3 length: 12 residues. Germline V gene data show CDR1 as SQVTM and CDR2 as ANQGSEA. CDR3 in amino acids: CSVGRASYEQYF. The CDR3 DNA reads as TGCAGCGTGGGGAGAGCCTCCTACGAGCAGTACTTC.

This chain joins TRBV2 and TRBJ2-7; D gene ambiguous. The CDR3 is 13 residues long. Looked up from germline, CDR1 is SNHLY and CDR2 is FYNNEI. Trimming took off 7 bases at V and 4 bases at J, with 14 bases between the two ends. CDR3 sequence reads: CASIGTERYEQYF. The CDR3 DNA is TGTGCCAGCATAGGAACGGAGAGGTACGAGCAGTACTTC.